These 17 T cell receptor beta chains share one sample of origin, sequenced in a study of cytomegalovirus exposure and HLA in healthy donors. The method was immunoSEQ multiplex PCR; TCRdb's version includes in-frame clones alone and lacks a portion of them. The sample gives 200,000 or so clones, roughly 82% of which show up once; under 15% is in the top ten. Sequencing used PBMCs. All receptors derive from a woman aged 25 to 39 in good health and CMV-seropositive.

To note about this clone: Other DNA sequences in the same sample also yield this CDR3. DNA for the CDR3: TGTGCCTGGAGGACTGGTAGCAATCAGCCCCAGCATTTT. Encoded protein: CAWRTGSNQPQHF. The chain combines TRBV30 with TRBJ1-5; D is unclear. V lost 3 bases, J lost 0 bases, and 6 bases lay in between. CDR3 length: 13 residues. CDR1 is GTSNPN, CDR2 SVGIG, per germline (reference sequence).

The chain couples TRBV4-2 to TRBJ1-1; 7 nucleotides line up with TRBD1. Germline V gene sequence: CDR1 LGHNA, CDR2 YNFKEQ. This CDR3 comprises 13 residues. J lost 7 bases, V lost 4 bases, and 6 bases had no gene match. The CDR3 reads CASSPTGDYEAFF. The CDR3 nucleotides read TGTGCCAGCAGCCCAACAGGGGATTATGAAGCTTTCTTT.

The rearrangement joins TRBV5-1 to TRBJ2-1; 10 bases map to TRBD2. Per the germline V gene, CDR1 is SGHRS and CDR2 is YFSETQ. The CDR3 totals 16 residues. The junction had 8 bases not matched to a gene; V was cut back by 0 bases and J by 8 bases. CDR3 in DNA: TGCGCCAGCAGCTTGGCCCCGGGACTAGCGAACGATGAGCAGTTCTTC. It codes for CASSLAPGLANDEQFF. Full variable domain (missing parts from reference TRBV5-1 and TRBJ2-1): KAGVTQTPRYLIKTRGQQVTLSCSPISGHRSVSWYQQTPGQGLQFLFEYFSETQRNKGNFPGRFSGRQFSNSRSEMNVSTLELGDSALYLCASSLAPGLANDEQFFGPGTRLTVL.

This chain joins TRBV6-6 and TRBJ1-5; 11 bases map to TRBD1. The CDR3 runs 14 residues. Germline CDR1 and CDR2: MNHNY and SVGAGI (reference sequence). J was trimmed by 7 bases and V by 2 bases; bases with no gene match: 1. The CDR3 DNA reads as TGTGCCAGCAGTTACGGGACAGGGGGGCAGCCCCAGCATTTT. Protein product: CASSYGTGGQPQHF.

This clone was detected only once. The genes are TRBV13 and TRBJ1-2; 11 bases map to TRBD1. V lost 5 bases, J lost 8 bases, and 13 bases stayed unmatched. In germline, CDR1 is PRHDT, CDR2 FYEKMQ (reference sequence). The CDR3 covers 16 residues. This CDR3 is CASSPRIGQGAWGYTF. The CDR3 DNA follows: TGTGCCAGCAGCCCGCGGATCGGACAGGGGGCTTGGGGCTACACCTTC.

This chain uses TRBV28 with TRBJ2-7, with TRBD1 matching 8 bases. This CDR3 contains 13 residues. The germline V gene has CDR1 MDHEN and CDR2 SYDVKM. V lost 7 bases and J lost 2; bases outside the gene matches: 4. The CDR3 DNA sequence: TGTGCCAGCAAACTACAGGGGGCCTACGAGCAGTACTTC. This translates into CASKLQGAYEQYF.

This clone was counted a few times. This rearrangement joins TRBV9 to TRBJ2-2, with 9 bases that match TRBD1. V gave up 3 bases and J gave up 4 bases; unmatched junction bases: 4. Germline values: CDR1 SGDLS, CDR2 YYNGEE. The length of the CDR3 is 15 residues. CDR3 in amino acids: CASSGGQGITGELFF. DNA for the CDR3: TGTGCCAGCAGCGGGGGACAGGGCATCACCGGGGAGCTGTTTTTT.

The chain couples TRBV23-1 to TRBJ2-2; possibly TRBD2 for D (6 bases). TRBV23-1 is classed as an ORF, of uncertain function. V was pared by 0 bases and J by 6 bases, with 20 bases between. The CDR3 contains 18 residues. The CDR3 DNA follows: TGCGCCAGCAGTCAATCAGATGGGGGTAGCGGTTACCCCGGGGAGCTGTTTTTT. It translates to CASSQSDGGSGYPGELFF.

V gene TRBV6-1 combines with J gene TRBJ1-2; D is undetermined. Per the germline V gene, CDR1 is MNHNS and CDR2 is SASEGT. Trimming stripped 5 bases from V and 2 bases from J, with 12 bases between. The CDR3 sequence is 14 residues long. The DNA for the CDR3 is TGTGCCAGCAGTCGGGAATCGGTAAACTATGGCTACACCTTC. It is translated as CASSRESVNYGYTF.

The CDR3 bases are TGTGCCAGCTCCCTGGACAGGGAGGCTGAAGCTTTCTTT. The encoded protein is CASSLDREAEAFF. V usage is TRBV18 and J usage is TRBJ1-1; 8 positions agree with TRBD1. Trimming at V came to 6 bases and at J to 6 bases, leaving 6 bases not matched to a gene. Germline values: CDR1 KGHSH, CDR2 LQKENI. The CDR3 spans 13 residues.

V gene TRBV2 combines with J gene TRBJ2-3; the match to TRBD1 covers 7 bases. Trimming cost V 10 bases and J 4 bases; bases outside gene matches: 8. Germline loops: CDR1 SNHLY, CDR2 FYNNEI. The CDR3 is made up of 13 amino acids. CDR3 amino acids: CATSKQGADTQYF. The CDR3 nucleotides are TGTGCCACCTCTAAGCAGGGGGCAGATACGCAGTATTTT.

On this clone itself: A read error may produce the germline difference seen at one junction end. The chain carries TRBV19 and TRBJ2-7, with 10 bases aligning to TRBD1. The CDR3 length is 14 residues. Germline-derived CDR1 and CDR2 are LNHDA and SQIVND (reference sequence). The CDR3 spells CASSIGTGDYEQYF. The CDR3 DNA is TGTGCCAGCAGTATCGGGACAGGGGACTACGAGCAGTACTTC.

DNA of the CDR3: TGTGCCAGCAGCTTATCACCAGCGGGAGTTTATGAGCAGTTCTTC. Translation: CASSLSPAGVYEQFF. The chain recombines TRBV7-8 with TRBJ2-1; 8 nucleotides match TRBD2. With 2 bases clipped from V and 8 bases from J, the junction kept 8 bases outside the gene matches. Germline CDR1 and CDR2: SGHVS and FQNEAQ. This CDR3 has 15 residues.

This clone occurred a few times. This chain links TRBV19 with TRBJ1-5, with TRBD1 matching 7 bases. The CDR3 covers 15 residues. V lost 5 bases to trimming and J lost 1 base; unmatched junction nucleotides: 5. Looked up from germline, CDR1 is LNHDA and CDR2 is SQIVND (reference sequence). The CDR3 bases are TGTGCCAGTAGTGAACAGGGGTCCAGCAATCAGCCCCAGCATTTT. It yields the protein CASSEQGSSNQPQHF. The full variable domain, rest sourced from reference TRBV19 and TRBJ1-5, is DGGITQSPKYLFRKEGQNVTLSCEQNLNHDAMYWYRQDPGQGLRLIYYSQIVNDFQKGDIAEGYSVSREKKESFPLTVTSAQKNPTAFYLCASSEQGSSNQPQHFGDGTRLSIL.

The V and J genes are TRBV10-3 and TRBJ1-5, with a tentative D call TRBD1 (6 bases). V shed 8 bases and J shed 4 bases, with 15 bases lying between them. This CDR3 is built from 14 residues. Germline V gene sequence: CDR1 ENHRY, CDR2 SYGVKD. This CDR3 is CAIATDRYNQPQHF. DNA for the CDR3: TGTGCCATCGCAACAGACAGGTATAATCAGCCCCAGCATTTT.

The rearrangement uses TRBV6-6 and TRBJ2-3; TRBD2 is a possible D gene (6 bases). Germline V CDR1 and CDR2: MNHNY, SVGAGI (reference sequence). V dropped 5 bases and J dropped 0 bases, with 15 bases sitting between them. The CDR3 is 16 amino acids. The CDR3 sequence is CASSKTTGTSTDTQYF. CDR3 in DNA: TGTGCCAGCAGTAAAACGACCGGGACTAGCACAGATACGCAGTATTTT.

This clone was seen just once. V and J are TRBV6-1 and TRBJ1-4; weak D call: TRBD1 (6 bases). The CDR3 sequence is 16 residues long. CDR1 and CDR2 (germline): MNHNS, SASEGT. Trimming left V 3 bases short and J 0 bases short, with 11 bases between. CDR3 nucleotides: TGTGCCAGCAGTGAGTCGGGACATCCAACTAATGAAAAACTGTTTTTT. Translating it yields CASSESGHPTNEKLFF.